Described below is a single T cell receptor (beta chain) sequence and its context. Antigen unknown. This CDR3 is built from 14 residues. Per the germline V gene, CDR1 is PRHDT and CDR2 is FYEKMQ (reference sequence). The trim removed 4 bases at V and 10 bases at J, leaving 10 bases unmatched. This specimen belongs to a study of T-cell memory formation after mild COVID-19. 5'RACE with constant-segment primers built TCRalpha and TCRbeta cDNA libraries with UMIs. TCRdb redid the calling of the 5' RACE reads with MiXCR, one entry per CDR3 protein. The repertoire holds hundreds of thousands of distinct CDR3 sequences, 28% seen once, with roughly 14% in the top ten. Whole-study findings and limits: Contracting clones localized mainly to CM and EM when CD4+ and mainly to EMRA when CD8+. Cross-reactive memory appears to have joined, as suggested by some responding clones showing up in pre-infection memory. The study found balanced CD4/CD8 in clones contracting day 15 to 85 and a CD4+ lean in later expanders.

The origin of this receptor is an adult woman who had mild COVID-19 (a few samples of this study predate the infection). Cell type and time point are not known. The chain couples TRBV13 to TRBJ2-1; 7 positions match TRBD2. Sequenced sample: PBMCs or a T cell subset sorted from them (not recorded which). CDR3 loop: CASSWTRSGIEQFF. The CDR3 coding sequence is TGTGCCAGCAGCTGGACTAGGTCGGGGATAGAGCAGTTCTTC.